In this sample, the clone carrying this T cell receptor (beta chain) turned up many times. V lost 3 bases and J lost 2, with 8 bases in between. In germline, CDR1 is MNHEY, CDR2 SMNVEV (reference sequence). CDR3 length equals 13 residues. This entry is derived from a study of T cells after yellow fever vaccination. Study outcomes and limitations: Weaker overall, the secondary response nonetheless peaked faster (day 5 versus 15). Few clonotypes appeared in both CD4 and CD8 compartments. Post-booster samples contained most primary-vaccination clones (around 95% CD4, about 85% CD8).

Each CDR3 protein is one row after TCRdb ran MiXCR on the 5' RACE reads. The table shows under 55,000 distinct CDR3 sequences, with approximately 6.6% occurring only once. The TCR sequence derives from a man aged 18 to 29 who received the YFV17D yellow fever vaccine. J is TRBJ2-7 and V is TRBV27, with a tentative D call TRBD1 (5 bases). Source: CD8+ T cells not binding an NS4B(214-222) dextramer, sorted from PBMCs, taken 35 to 50 days after the first yellow fever vaccination. The CDR3 region has the DNA TGTGCCAGCAGTTTGGGCAGGGCCTACGAGCAGTACTTC. This gives the protein CASSLGRAYEQYF.